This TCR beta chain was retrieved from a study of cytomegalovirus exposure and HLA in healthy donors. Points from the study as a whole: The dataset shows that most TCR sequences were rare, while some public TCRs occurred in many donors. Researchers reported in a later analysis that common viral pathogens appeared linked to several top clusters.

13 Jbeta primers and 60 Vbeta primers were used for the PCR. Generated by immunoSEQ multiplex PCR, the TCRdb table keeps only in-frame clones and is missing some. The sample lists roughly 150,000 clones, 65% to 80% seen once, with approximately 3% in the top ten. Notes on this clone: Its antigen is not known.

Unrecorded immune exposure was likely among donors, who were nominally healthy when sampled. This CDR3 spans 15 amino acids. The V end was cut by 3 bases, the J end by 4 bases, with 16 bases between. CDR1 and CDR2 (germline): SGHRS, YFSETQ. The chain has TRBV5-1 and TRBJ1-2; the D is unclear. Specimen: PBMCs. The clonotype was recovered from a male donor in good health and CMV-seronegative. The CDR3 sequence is CASSSLSSRLYGYTF. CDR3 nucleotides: TGCGCCAGCAGCTCACTATCCTCTCGGCTCTATGGCTACACCTTC.